The entry that follows covers one T cell receptor beta chain sequence. This clonotype is a singleton in its sample. Its antigen remains undetermined. Nothing much larger sits one base from this clone, and base qualities are not available. One read is thin evidence. The source of the sample is a study of human T cells and chemical hapten exposure (dated by TCRdb to the early 2020s). In terms of the full investigation: For sensitization, 2% DPC in acetone was applied to a roughly 2 cm by roughly 2 cm area of upper inner arm skin. Throughout the roughly 24-week study period, patients were also given weekly therapeutic DPC doses on the scalp. Patch tests used Finn chambers with 0.01% DPC on the upper back, scored after 6 days by International Contact Dermatitis Research Group standards. Alopecia areata with under or over 50% scalp involvement, alopecia totalis and alopecia universalis were represented in the patient cohort, which was mostly female. Libraries were combined into a pool for sequencing, and differences in TCR yield between samples came mainly from small differences in library volumes within the pool. This study followed changes in the peripheral blood TCR repertoire in vivo during primary and secondary sensitization of alopecia patients to the hapten diphenylcyclopropenone (DPC). Blood samples were taken from patients before sensitization (week 0) and at 2, 6 and about 24 weeks after DPC sensitization. Approximately 28 alopecia patients gave blood for TCR sequencing at one to four time points (pre-sensitization, 2, 6 and 24 weeks). Study-level results and caveats: Expanded TCRs formed significantly more large CDR3 similarity clusters than pre-sensitization or healthy control sets, consistent with antigen-driven responses. Because every patient had alopecia, a presumed autoimmune disease, the patients' immune response might differ from that of healthy individuals. Patch test score correlated positively with the number of PT1 expanded TCRs, reaching significance at thresholds 8, 16 and 32 but not at 4. Repeated subsampling changed both the strength of the expansion versus patch-test correlation and the threshold at which that correlation became significant. DPC sensitization did not change the number of TCRs with a frequency above 1 in 1000, and there was no evidence of changes in global repertoire structure.

The method was RACE. TCRdb shows the sequencer as NextSeq 500. During library preparation, unique molecular identifiers were attached to individual cDNA molecules so that TCRs could be counted quantitatively and reproducibly. For every blood RNA sample, sequencing covered both the TCR alpha and TCR beta chains. Regarding the original processing steps: The median number of TCRs per sample was over 95,000, ranging from about 20,000 to 750,000. V, J and CDR3 annotation of the TCR reads was carried out using the Decombinator software suite. For the PS versus PT1 abundance plots, all samples were subsampled to the same number of TCRs (28,000). TCRs were defined as expanded if absent before sensitization and observed at least eight times at the 2-week time point. TCRdb itself trimmed the public reads at Q25 with fastp, ran MiXCR and retained productive beta chains. Rows with a matching CDR3 protein are joined into one entry that keeps the most common DNA and genes. None of the V and J calls come from the authors' own analysis; TCRdb made them. Here the sample has about 84,000 distinct CDR3 sequences; 9.5% to 14% occur a single time. The ten most abundant clones make up over 3.5% of the sample.

Interpreted using the paper, the time point label stands for: patch test 3, about 24 weeks after DPC sensitization. The treatment or condition label here, explained by the study, means: therapeutic diphenylcyclopropenone sensitization with weekly scalp DPC. Blood at each patch-test visit was drawn before the patch test was applied. Eligible patients were aged 18 to 70, diagnosed with alopecia, deemed suitable for DPC therapy, and excluded if pregnant. Total RNA was extracted from unfractionated whole blood collected in Tempus Blood RNA tubes. CDR1 and CDR2, per the germline V gene, are MRHNA and SNTAGT. Compared with germline, V lacks 3 bases and J lacks 9 bases; bases without a gene match: 6. The CDR3 starts with the cysteine, ends with the phenylalanine, and has 15 residues. Just CDR3 DNA is preserved here, 45 bases in frame from base 1.

Sequenced here: whole blood, sampled in connection with sensitization to the hapten diphenylcyclopropenone (DPC). The receptor comes from a woman between 50 and 59 years old with alopecia areata. Some clones in this sample may be carry-over from other donors' samples. Recombination connected TRBV6-4 to TRBJ2-1, and TRBD2 aligns with 12 junction nucleotides. The DNA sequence follows: TGTGCCAGCAGTGAAGCGCTAGCGGGAGGGGGTGAGCAGTTCTTC. This encodes CASSEALAGGGEQFF.